This TCR beta chain derives from a study of blood T cell repertoires in COVID-19. This CDR3 is built from 16 residues. The J segment lost 4 bases and the V segment lost 7 bases, leaving 8 bases of the junction unmatched. The germline V gene has CDR1 SNHLY and CDR2 FYNNEI. Produced via immunoSEQ multiplex PCR; TCRdb's table is partial and in-frame only. The table lists roughly 84,000 clones, about 80% of them singletons. The TCR was taken from a woman aged 45-59 years with acute or convalescent COVID-19. This rearrangement joins TRBV2 to TRBJ1-3, with TRBD1 identical over 12 bases. The sample consisted of peripheral blood. CDR3 loop: CASTRDRGRFGNTIYF. In DNA, the CDR3 is TGTGCCAGCACCAGGGACAGGGGGCGATTCGGAAACACCATATATTTT.